The next 10 T cell receptor beta chains were all read from a single sample in a study of blood T cell repertoires in COVID-19. Sequencing was performed with immunoSEQ multiplex PCR; in TCRdb, only in-frame clones are kept and a portion is missing. The table includes approximately 240,000 clones, around four fifths detected once. Sequenced: peripheral blood. The receptors were gathered from a woman aged 60 to 75 with active or convalescent COVID-19.

This rearrangement joins TRBV18 to TRBJ1-1; 7 nucleotides align to TRBD1. With 3 bases clipped from V and 4 bases from J, the junction kept 8 bases outside the gene matches. The CDR3 is 15 residues long. In germline, CDR1 is KGHSH, CDR2 LQKENI. The chain's CDR3 is CASSPETGERTEAFF. The CDR3 region has the DNA TGTGCCAGCTCACCGGAAACAGGGGAACGCACTGAAGCTTTCTTT. The whole variable domain, filled in from reference TRBV18 and TRBJ1-1, reads NAGVMQNPRHLVRRRGQEARLRCSPMKGHSHVYWYRQLPEEGLKFMVYLQKENIIDESGMPKERFSAEFPKEGPSILRIQQVVRGDSAAYFCASSPETGERTEAFFGQGTRLTVV.

In the case of this clone: Other DNA sequences within the sample encode an identical CDR3. The chain links TRBV3-1 (or the pseudogene TRBV3-2) to TRBJ2-1; 8 bases line up with TRBD2. Germline-derived CDR1 and CDR2 are LGHDT and YNNKEL (reference sequence). The CDR3 loop spans 15 amino acids. The junction had 4 bases not matched to a gene; V was cut back by 1 base and J by 5 bases. CDR3 region: CASSQAGGLDNEQFF. CDR3 coding DNA: TGTGCCAGCAGCCAAGCGGGGGGGCTCGACAATGAGCAGTTCTTC.

The V gene is TRBV29-1, the J gene TRBJ1-4; 7 bases align to TRBD1. Germline V gene sequence: CDR1 SQVTM, CDR2 ANQGSEA. The CDR3 is made up of 14 amino acids. The junction had 2 bases not matched to a gene; V was cut back by 1 base and J by 3 bases. CDR3 coding DNA: TGCAGCGTTGAAGGGACAGGCCCTAATGAAAAACTGTTTTTT. Its translation is CSVEGTGPNEKLFF.

V gene TRBV7-8 combines with J gene TRBJ2-1, with 8 bases fitting TRBD2. Germline V CDR1 and CDR2: SGHVS, FQNEAQ. V was clipped by 5 bases and J by 13 bases; unmatched bases: 16. The CDR3 spans 15 residues. The chain's CDR3 is CASSPREGAGAYQFF. Written as DNA, the CDR3 is TGTGCCAGCAGCCCCCGGGAGGGAGCGGGAGCATATCAGTTCTTC. The full variable domain, its missing parts supplied by reference TRBV7-8 and TRBJ2-1, is GAGVSQSPRYKVAKRGQDVALRCDPISGHVSLFWYQQALGQGPEFLTYFQNEAQLDKSGLPSDRFFAERPEGSVSTLKIQRTQQEDSAVYLCASSPREGAGAYQFFGPGTRLTVL.

The V call is TRBV25-1, the J call TRBJ1-1; tentative D call: TRBD1 (5 bases). CDR1 and CDR2 (germline): MGHDK, SYGVNS. The germline V and J ends were trimmed by 11 bases and 4 bases, with 17 bases remaining between them. The CDR3 runs to 13 residues. Written as DNA, the CDR3 is TGTGCCTGTAGTCTGGACACCGGCACTGAAGCTTTCTTT. The encoded protein is CACSLDTGTEAFF. The full variable domain, completed using reference TRBV25-1 and TRBJ1-1, is EADIYQTPRYLVIGTGKKITLECSQTMGHDKMYWYQQDPGMELHLIHYSYGVNSTEKGDLSSESTVSRIRTEHFPLTLESARPSHTSQYLCACSLDTGTEAFFGQGTRLTVV.

The chain combines TRBV27 with TRBJ1-2; 8 nucleotides match TRBD1. This CDR3 is 14 amino acids long. J gave up 4 bases and V 6 bases, and 7 bases lay outside the gene matches. Germline assignment: CDR1 MNHEY and CDR2 SMNVEV (reference sequence). The CDR3 DNA sequence: TGTGCCAGCAGCCCGACAGGGGTTATCTATGGCTACACCTTC. It codes for CASSPTGVIYGYTF.

The chain employs TRBV7-8 and TRBJ2-1; D not certain. V shed 3 bases and J shed 0 bases, with 6 bases lying between them. CDR1 is SGHVS and CDR2 is FQNEAQ in the germline V gene. The CDR3 length is 14 residues. As DNA, the CDR3 is TGTGCCAGCAGCTTGCCGAGCTCCTACAATGAGCAGTTCTTC. Encoded protein: CASSLPSSYNEQFF.

The V call is TRBV2, the J call TRBJ2-7, with D possibly matching TRBD1 (6 bases). V was cut by 6 bases and J by 3 bases, with 15 bases left in between. Germline values: CDR1 SNHLY, CDR2 FYNNEI. This CDR3 region has 14 residues. The DNA for the CDR3 is TGTGCCAGCAGCCTTAGAACAGGGCGCTACGAGCAGTACTTC. This gives the protein CASSLRTGRYEQYF.

The rearrangement links TRBV12-3 or TRBV12-4 to TRBJ2-7, with 7 bases aligning to TRBD2. The CDR3 covers 13 residues. V gave up 5 bases and J gave up 6 bases; unmatched junction bases: 7. This CDR3 is CASSPGLVREQYF. For the CDR3, the DNA is TGTGCCAGCAGTCCCGGACTAGTCCGCGAGCAGTACTTC.

The chain links TRBV6-2 or TRBV6-3 to TRBJ1-1; 10 bases are shared with TRBD1. CDR1 is MNHEY, CDR2 SVGEGT, per germline. The CDR3 has 16 residues. The ends lost 4 bases at V and 0 bases at J; junction bases unmatched: 5. CDR3 region: CASSFPGQGMNTEAFF. The DNA of the CDR3 is TGTGCCAGCAGTTTCCCGGGACAGGGGATGAACACTGAAGCTTTCTTT.